A selection of T cell receptor beta chains follows, all from one sample in a study of identical twins. Each CDR3 protein is one row after TCRdb ran MiXCR on the 5' RACE reads. Of under 1 million distinct CDR3 sequences in the sample, approximately 13% are singletons; the top ten hold about 1.6%. This sample also belongs to another study, concerning yellow fever vaccine responses in identical twins.

The sequenced material came from PBMCs. The receptors here all came from a young woman in good health. Both conserved end residues are part of each CDR3. A D gene is named only where the DNA matches it firmly. Size values are once, few and many counts, or a class for expanded clones, and some rows have none.

d_call,v_call,clone_size,j_call,cdr3_aa,cdr3_nt
-,TRBV13,-,TRBJ2-3,CASSLTGPHWNTQYF,TGTGCCAGCAGCTTGACAGGCCCCCACTGGAATACGCAGTATTTT
-,TRBV9,many,TRBJ2-3,CASSVDEWGNTDTQYF,TGTGCCAGCAGCGTAGATGAGTGGGGGAACACAGATACGCAGTATTTT
-,TRBV27,few,TRBJ2-1,CASGATGDNEQFF,TGTGCCAGCGGGGCGACTGGGGACAATGAGCAGTTCTTC
-,TRBV5-1,few,TRBJ2-5,CASSFSGSKRETQYF,TGCGCCAGCAGCTTCTCAGGGTCAAAAAGGGAGACCCAGTACTTC
-,TRBV7-8,-,TRBJ2-5,CASSLGVRTETQYF,TGTGCCAGCAGCTTAGGAGTCCGGACAGAGACCCAGTACTTC
TRBD2,TRBV20-1,-,TRBJ2-7,CSASRTSDTLGEQYF,TGCAGTGCTAGTAGGACTAGCGATACCCTGGGGGAGCAGTACTTC
-,TRBV5-1,many,TRBJ2-3,CASNPGTDTQYF,TGCGCCAGCAACCCGGGGACAGATACGCAGTATTTT
-,TRBV5-1,-,TRBJ2-7,CASSSWGGYEQYF,TGCGCCAGCAGTTCATGGGGAGGATACGAGCAGTACTTC
-,TRBV5-1,-,TRBJ2-1,CASSLNPQTISHNEQFF,TGCGCCAGCAGCCTAAACCCACAGACGATTAGCCACAATGAGCAGTTCTTC
-,TRBV7-6,many,TRBJ1-5,CASTLNQPQHF,TGTGCCAGCACTCTGAATCAGCCCCAGCATTTT
-,TRBV27,few,TRBJ2-3,CASSYWEDRGSTDTQYF,TGTGCCAGCAGTTACTGGGAAGATAGGGGTAGCACAGATACGCAGTATTTT
TRBD1,TRBV6-2/TRBV6-3,few,TRBJ1-1,CASSQDRAGAEAFF,TGTGCCAGCAGTCAAGACAGGGCCGGCGCTGAAGCTTTCTTT
-,TRBV6-6,-,TRBJ1-1,CASSYGPGAEAFF,TGTGCCAGCAGTTACGGTCCGGGGGCTGAAGCTTTCTTT
-,TRBV20-1,few,TRBJ1-2,CSARVGKKDGYTF,TGCAGTGCTAGAGTGGGGAAGAAGGATGGCTACACCTTC
TRBD2,TRBV15,few,TRBJ2-2,CATSSPQGLAGGAGELFF,TGTGCCACCAGCAGCCCCCAGGGACTAGCGGGAGGGGCCGGGGAGCTGTTTTTT
-,TRBV10-3,few,TRBJ2-3,CAISLGPLVGTDTQYF,TGTGCCATCAGTTTAGGACCCCTCGTCGGCACAGATACGCAGTATTTT
-,TRBV7-9,few,TRBJ2-1,CASSLAHTEQFF,TGTGCCAGCAGCTTAGCGCATACAGAGCAGTTCTTC
-,TRBV29-1,many,TRBJ2-5,CSVEGRRETQYF,TGCAGCGTTGAAGGTCGAAGAGAGACCCAGTACTTC
TRBD1,TRBV27,-,TRBJ2-1,CASSHTQTGFGRYNEQFF,TGTGCCAGCAGTCACACACAGACAGGGTTTGGGAGATACAATGAGCAGTTCTTC
-,TRBV5-1,few,TRBJ2-5,CASSLVGAETQYF,TGCGCCAGCAGCTTGGTCGGGGCTGAGACCCAGTACTTC
-,TRBV2,few,TRBJ1-1,CATRVRGGNTEAFF,TGTGCCACCCGGGTCAGGGGAGGGAACACTGAAGCTTTCTTT
-,TRBV12-3/TRBV12-4,few,TRBJ2-6,CASTRRGAGANVLTF,TGTGCCAGCACTCGCAGGGGGGCTGGGGCCAACGTCCTGACTTTC
-,TRBV5-1,many,TRBJ2-2,CASSPGDTGELFF,TGCGCCAGCAGCCCGGGAGACACCGGGGAGCTGTTTTTT
-,TRBV5-1,few,TRBJ2-2,CASSFGDMVSGELFF,TGCGCCAGCAGCTTTGGGGATATGGTTTCCGGGGAGCTGTTTTTT
-,TRBV5-6,-,TRBJ1-2,CASSLGEVVGYGYTF,TGTGCCAGCAGCTTGGGGGAGGTAGTCGGCTATGGCTACACCTTC
-,TRBV7-9,many,TRBJ2-7,CASSPFPQYF,TGTGCCAGCAGCCCCTTCCCGCAGTACTTC
-,TRBV29-1,-,TRBJ2-4,CSARGAGPGKNIQYF,TGCAGCGCCCGAGGAGCCGGGCCCGGCAAAAACATTCAGTACTTC
-,TRBV28,few,TRBJ2-7,CASTLRNVHEQYF,TGTGCCAGCACCCTGAGAAACGTCCACGAGCAGTACTTC
TRBD2,TRBV2,few,TRBJ2-1,CANSGTRLNEQFF,TGTGCCAACTCCGGGACTAGATTGAATGAGCAGTTCTTC
TRBD2,TRBV16,-,TRBJ2-7,CASSQPGLAGADEQYF,TGTGCCAGCAGCCAACCGGGACTAGCGGGAGCCGACGAGCAGTACTTC
TRBD1,TRBV11-2,-,TRBJ1-1,CASSQQGGRAEAFF,TGTGCCAGCAGCCAACAAGGGGGCAGGGCTGAAGCTTTCTTT
TRBD1,TRBV12-3/TRBV12-4,-,TRBJ2-3,CASSPYRGASTDTQYF,TGTGCCAGCAGTCCGTACAGGGGGGCTAGCACAGATACGCAGTATTTT
-,TRBV29-1,-,TRBJ2-3,CSVEGYPRTDTQYF,TGCAGCGTTGAGGGCTACCCGCGAACAGATACGCAGTATTTT
TRBD2,TRBV9,-,TRBJ2-3,CASSDRGLATDTQYF,TGTGCCAGCAGCGACAGGGGACTAGCCACAGATACGCAGTATTTT
TRBD2,TRBV19,-,TRBJ2-3,CASSTTSGDTQYF,TGTGCCAGTAGCACAACTAGCGGGGATACGCAGTATTTT
-,TRBV7-9,few,TRBJ2-1,CASSLDLGPPYNEQFF,TGTGCCAGCAGCTTAGATCTGGGTCCGCCGTACAATGAGCAGTTCTTC
TRBD1,TRBV6-5,-,TRBJ2-7,CASSYSPGTGISKEQYF,TGTGCCAGCAGTTACTCCCCAGGGACAGGTATTTCTAAGGAGCAGTACTTC
-,TRBV12-3/TRBV12-4,-,TRBJ2-5,CASGSSGEFQETQYF,TGTGCCAGCGGGTCGTCAGGGGAGTTCCAAGAGACCCAGTACTTC
-,TRBV14,few,TRBJ2-1,CASSQVGGGRYNEQFF,TGTGCCAGCAGCCAAGTGGGAGGGGGCCGGTACAATGAGCAGTTCTTC
-,TRBV20-1,-,TRBJ2-7,CSARDSEPDGREQYF,TGCAGTGCTAGAGATTCCGAGCCCGATGGTAGGGAGCAGTACTTC
-,TRBV12-3/TRBV12-4,many,TRBJ2-4,CASSPVRAKNIQYF,TGTGCCAGCAGTCCCGTCAGAGCCAAAAACATTCAGTACTTC
-,TRBV11-3,few,TRBJ2-7,CASSKGLHEQYF,TGTGCCAGCAGCAAGGGGCTTCACGAGCAGTACTTC
TRBD1,TRBV2,-,TRBJ2-5,CASSFVMGTGGQETQYF,TGTGCCAGCAGTTTTGTTATGGGGACAGGGGGCCAAGAGACCCAGTACTTC
-,TRBV15,-,TRBJ1-4,CATSRSHQGTTNEKLFF,TGTGCCACCAGCAGATCCCACCAGGGAACAACTAATGAAAAACTGTTTTTT
-,TRBV7-8,many,TRBJ1-3,CASSSPYRERGNTIYF,TGTGCCAGCAGCTCACCCTATCGGGAACGGGGAAACACCATATATTTT
TRBD2,TRBV5-1,-,TRBJ2-3,CASSSGLAHSVDTQYF,TGCGCCAGCAGCTCGGGACTAGCGCATTCGGTAGATACGCAGTATTTT
-,TRBV6-1,-,TRBJ2-7,CASSPRKVQSAYEQYF,TGTGCCAGCTCTCCCCGAAAAGTACAGAGTGCCTACGAGCAGTACTTC
TRBD1,TRBV29-1,few,TRBJ2-1,CSVPQGPSWRFF,TGCAGCGTCCCACAGGGGCCTAGCTGGCGGTTCTTC
-,TRBV29-1,-,TRBJ1-3,CSVEAGFSGNTIYF,TGCAGCGTTGAAGCAGGGTTTTCTGGAAACACCATATATTTT
-,TRBV2,few,TRBJ2-2,CASSGRSRSGELFF,TGTGCCAGCAGTGGACGTTCCCGGTCCGGGGAGCTGTTTTTT
-,TRBV12-3/TRBV12-4,few,TRBJ1-3,CASSLGRYPSGNTIYF,TGTGCCAGCAGCTTGGGACGGTACCCCTCTGGAAACACCATATATTTT
-,TRBV19,-,TRBJ1-1,CASSMGGLIMNTEAFF,TGTGCCAGTAGTATGGGAGGGTTGATCATGAACACTGAAGCTTTCTTT
TRBD1,TRBV3-1,-,TRBJ1-1,CATTQAGGKNTEAFF,TGTGCCACCACCCAAGCAGGGGGGAAGAACACTGAAGCTTTCTTT
-,TRBV21-1,-,TRBJ2-5,CASSKTASGGRTTQYF,TGTGCCAGCAGCAAAACGGCTAGCGGGGGCCGTACGACCCAGTACTTC